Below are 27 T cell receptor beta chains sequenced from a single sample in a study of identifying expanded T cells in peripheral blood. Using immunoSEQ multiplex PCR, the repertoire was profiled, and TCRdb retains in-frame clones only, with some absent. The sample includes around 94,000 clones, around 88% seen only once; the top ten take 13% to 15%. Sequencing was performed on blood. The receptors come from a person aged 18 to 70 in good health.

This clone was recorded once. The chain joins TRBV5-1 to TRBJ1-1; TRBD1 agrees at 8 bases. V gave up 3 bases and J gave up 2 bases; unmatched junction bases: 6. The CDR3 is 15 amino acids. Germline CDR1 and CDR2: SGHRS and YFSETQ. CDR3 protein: CASSSGDRYNTEAFF. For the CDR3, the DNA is TGCGCCAGCAGCTCTGGGGACAGGTATAACACTGAAGCTTTCTTT.

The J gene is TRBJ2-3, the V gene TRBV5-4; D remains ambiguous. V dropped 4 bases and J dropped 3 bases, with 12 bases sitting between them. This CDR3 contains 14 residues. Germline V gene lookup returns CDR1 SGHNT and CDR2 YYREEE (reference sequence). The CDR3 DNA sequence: TGTGCCAGCAGCATTGCTGGGTTAACAGATACGCAGTATTTT. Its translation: CASSIAGLTDTQYF.

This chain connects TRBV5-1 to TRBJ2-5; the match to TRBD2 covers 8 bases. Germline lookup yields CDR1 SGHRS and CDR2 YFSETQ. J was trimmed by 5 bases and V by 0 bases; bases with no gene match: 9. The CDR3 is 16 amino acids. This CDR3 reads CASSLVSAGGVETQYF. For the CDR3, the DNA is TGCGCCAGCAGCTTGGTTTCGGCGGGAGGAGTGGAGACCCAGTACTTC.

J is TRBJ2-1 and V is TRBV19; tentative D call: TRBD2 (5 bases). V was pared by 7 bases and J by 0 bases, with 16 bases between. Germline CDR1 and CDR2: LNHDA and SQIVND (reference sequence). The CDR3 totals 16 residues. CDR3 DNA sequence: TGTGCCAGTAAAATCTCAGCGGCAAGCTCCTACAATGAGCAGTTCTTC. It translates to CASKISAASSYNEQFF. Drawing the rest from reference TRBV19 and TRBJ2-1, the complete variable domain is DGGITQSPKYLFRKEGQNVTLSCEQNLNHDAMYWYRQDPGQGLRLIYYSQIVNDFQKGDIAEGYSVSREKKESFPLTVTSAQKNPTAFYLCASKISAASSYNEQFFGPGTRLTVL.

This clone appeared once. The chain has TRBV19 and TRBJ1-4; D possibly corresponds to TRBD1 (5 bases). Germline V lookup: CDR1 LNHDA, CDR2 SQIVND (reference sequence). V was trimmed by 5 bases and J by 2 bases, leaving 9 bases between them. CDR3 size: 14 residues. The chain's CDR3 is CASSATVTNEKLFF. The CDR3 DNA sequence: TGTGCCAGTAGTGCGACAGTGACTAATGAAAAACTGTTTTTT.

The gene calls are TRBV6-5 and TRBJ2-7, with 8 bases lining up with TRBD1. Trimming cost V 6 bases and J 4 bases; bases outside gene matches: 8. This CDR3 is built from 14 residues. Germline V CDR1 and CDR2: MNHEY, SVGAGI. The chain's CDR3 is CASSRPGQVYEQYF. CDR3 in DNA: TGTGCCAGCAGCCGACCGGGACAGGTATACGAGCAGTACTTC.

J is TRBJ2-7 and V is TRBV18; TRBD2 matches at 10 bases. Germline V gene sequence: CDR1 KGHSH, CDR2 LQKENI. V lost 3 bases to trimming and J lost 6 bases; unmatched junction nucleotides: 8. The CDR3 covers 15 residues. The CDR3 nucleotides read TGTGCCAGCTCACCTCTAGCGGGGGCGAAGGCCGAGCAGTACTTC. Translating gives CASSPLAGAKAEQYF.

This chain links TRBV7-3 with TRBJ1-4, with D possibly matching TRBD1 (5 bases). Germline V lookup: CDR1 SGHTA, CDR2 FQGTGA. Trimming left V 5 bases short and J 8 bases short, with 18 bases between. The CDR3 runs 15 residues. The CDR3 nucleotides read TGTGCCAGCAGCCCAACCGGGACCTTAGACGAAAAACTGTTTTTT. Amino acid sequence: CASSPTGTLDEKLFF.

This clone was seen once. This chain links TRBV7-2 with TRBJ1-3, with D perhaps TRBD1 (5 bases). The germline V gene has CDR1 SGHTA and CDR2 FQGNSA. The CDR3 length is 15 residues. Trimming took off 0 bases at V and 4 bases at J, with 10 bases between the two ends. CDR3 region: CASSLAFGAGNTIYF. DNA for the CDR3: TGTGCCAGCAGCTTAGCTTTCGGGGCGGGAAACACCATATATTTT.

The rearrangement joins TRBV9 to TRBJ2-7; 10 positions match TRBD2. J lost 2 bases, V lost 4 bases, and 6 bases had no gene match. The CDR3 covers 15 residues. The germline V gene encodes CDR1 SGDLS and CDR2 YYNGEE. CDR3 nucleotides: TGTGCCAGCAGCTCCAGGACTAGCGGAGCCTACGAGCAGTACTTC. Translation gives CASSSRTSGAYEQYF.

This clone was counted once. CDR3 bases: TGTGCCAGTAGTATAGGCCCGGCGACAGGTCCGGAAAAACTGTTTTTT. Amino acids: CASSIGPATGPEKLFF. The chain has TRBV19 and TRBJ1-4; tentative D call: TRBD1 (6 bases). Germline CDR1 reads LNHDA; CDR2 reads SQIVND (reference sequence). Trimming shortened V by 1 base and J by 8 bases, and 17 bases separated the two germline ends. CDR3 size: 16 residues.

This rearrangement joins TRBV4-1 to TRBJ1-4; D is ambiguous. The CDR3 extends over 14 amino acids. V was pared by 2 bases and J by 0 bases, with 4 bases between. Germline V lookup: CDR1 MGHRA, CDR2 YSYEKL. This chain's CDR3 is CASSQPATNEKLFF. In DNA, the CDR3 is TGCGCCAGCAGCCAACCGGCAACTAATGAAAAACTGTTTTTT.

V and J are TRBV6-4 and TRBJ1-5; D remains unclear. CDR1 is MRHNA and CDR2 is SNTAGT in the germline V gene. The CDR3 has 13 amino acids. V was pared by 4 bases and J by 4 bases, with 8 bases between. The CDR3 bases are TGTGCCAGCAGTGCAGAGGAAAATCAGCCCCAGCATTTT. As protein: CASSAEENQPQHF.

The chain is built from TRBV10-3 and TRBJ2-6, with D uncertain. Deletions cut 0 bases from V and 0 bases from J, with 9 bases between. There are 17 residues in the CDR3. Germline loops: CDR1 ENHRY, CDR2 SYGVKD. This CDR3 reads CAISESVGVSGANVLTF. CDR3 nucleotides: TGTGCCATCAGTGAGTCCGTCGGAGTCTCTGGGGCCAACGTCCTGACTTTC.

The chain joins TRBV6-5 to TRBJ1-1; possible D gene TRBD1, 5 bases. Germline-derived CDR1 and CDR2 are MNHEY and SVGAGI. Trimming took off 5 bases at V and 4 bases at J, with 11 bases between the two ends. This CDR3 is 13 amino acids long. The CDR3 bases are TGTGCCAGCAGTACCAGGGATTCCACTGAAGCTTTCTTT. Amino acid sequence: CASSTRDSTEAFF.

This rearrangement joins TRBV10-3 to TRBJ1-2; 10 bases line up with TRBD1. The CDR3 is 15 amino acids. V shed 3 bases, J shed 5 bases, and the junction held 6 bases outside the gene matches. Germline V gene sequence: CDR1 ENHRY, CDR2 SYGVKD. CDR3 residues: CAISERQGALYGYTF. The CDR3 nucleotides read TGTGCCATCAGTGAAAGACAGGGGGCGCTTTATGGCTACACCTTC.

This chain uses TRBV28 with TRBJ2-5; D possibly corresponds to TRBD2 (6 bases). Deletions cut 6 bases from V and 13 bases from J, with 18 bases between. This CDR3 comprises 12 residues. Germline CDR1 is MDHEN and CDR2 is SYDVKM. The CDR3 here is CASSLKPSETYF. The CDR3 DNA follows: TGTGCCAGCAGCCTAAAGCCTAGCGAGACGTACTTC. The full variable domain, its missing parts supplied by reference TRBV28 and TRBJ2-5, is DVKVTQSSRYLVKRTGEKVFLECVQDMDHENMFWYRQDPGLGLRLIYFSYDVKMKEKGDIPEGYSVSREKKERFSLILESASTNQTSMYLCASSLKPSETYFGPGTRLLVL.

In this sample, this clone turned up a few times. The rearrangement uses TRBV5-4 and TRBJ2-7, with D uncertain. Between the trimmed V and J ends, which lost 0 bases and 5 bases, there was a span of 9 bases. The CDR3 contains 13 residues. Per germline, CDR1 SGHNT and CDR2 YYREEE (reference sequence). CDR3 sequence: CASSLERADEQYF. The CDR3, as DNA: TGTGCCAGCAGCTTGGAACGGGCCGACGAGCAGTACTTC.

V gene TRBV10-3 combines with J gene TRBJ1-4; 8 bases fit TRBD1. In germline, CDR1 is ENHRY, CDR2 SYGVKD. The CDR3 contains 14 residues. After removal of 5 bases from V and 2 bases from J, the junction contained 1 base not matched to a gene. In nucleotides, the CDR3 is TGTGCCATCAGTCCAGGGGGCACTAATGAAAAACTGTTTTTT. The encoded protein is CAISPGGTNEKLFF.

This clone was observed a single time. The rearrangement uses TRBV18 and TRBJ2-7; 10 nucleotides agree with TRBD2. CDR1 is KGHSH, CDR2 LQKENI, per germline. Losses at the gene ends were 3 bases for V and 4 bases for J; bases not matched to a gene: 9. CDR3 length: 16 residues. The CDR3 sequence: CASSPTPSGRDYEQYF. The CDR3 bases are TGTGCCAGCTCACCTACCCCTAGCGGGAGAGATTACGAGCAGTACTTC.

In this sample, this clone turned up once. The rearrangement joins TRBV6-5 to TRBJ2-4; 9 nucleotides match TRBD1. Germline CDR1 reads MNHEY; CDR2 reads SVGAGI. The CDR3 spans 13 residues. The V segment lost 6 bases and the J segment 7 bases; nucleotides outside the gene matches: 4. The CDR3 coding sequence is TGTGCCAGCAGCCCGGGACAGGGTAACATTCAGTACTTC. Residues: CASSPGQGNIQYF.

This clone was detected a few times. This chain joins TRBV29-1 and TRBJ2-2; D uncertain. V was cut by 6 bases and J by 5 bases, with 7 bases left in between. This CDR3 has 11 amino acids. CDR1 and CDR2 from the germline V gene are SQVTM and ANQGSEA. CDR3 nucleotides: TGCAGCGTGGGGATAACCGGGGAGCTGTTTTTT. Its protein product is CSVGITGELFF.

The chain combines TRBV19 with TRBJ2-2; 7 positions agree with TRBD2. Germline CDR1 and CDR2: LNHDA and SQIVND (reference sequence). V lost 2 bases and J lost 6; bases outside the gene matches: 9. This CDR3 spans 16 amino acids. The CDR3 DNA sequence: TGTGCCAGTAGTATATCGGGGGGATTAAGGGCCGGGGAGCTGTTTTTT. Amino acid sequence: CASSISGGLRAGELFF.

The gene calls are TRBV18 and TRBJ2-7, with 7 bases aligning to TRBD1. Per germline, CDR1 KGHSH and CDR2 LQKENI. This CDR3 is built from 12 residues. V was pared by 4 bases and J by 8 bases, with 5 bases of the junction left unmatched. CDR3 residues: CASSLDRVQQYF. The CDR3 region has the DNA TGTGCCAGCTCACTTGACAGGGTACAGCAGTACTTC.

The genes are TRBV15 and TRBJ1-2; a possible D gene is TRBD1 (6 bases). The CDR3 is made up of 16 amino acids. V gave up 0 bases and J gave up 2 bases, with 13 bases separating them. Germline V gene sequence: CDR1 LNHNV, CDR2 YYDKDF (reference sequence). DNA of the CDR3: TGTGCCACCAGCAGAGATTTAGCGCAGGGGAACTATGGCTACACCTTC. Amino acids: CATSRDLAQGNYGYTF.

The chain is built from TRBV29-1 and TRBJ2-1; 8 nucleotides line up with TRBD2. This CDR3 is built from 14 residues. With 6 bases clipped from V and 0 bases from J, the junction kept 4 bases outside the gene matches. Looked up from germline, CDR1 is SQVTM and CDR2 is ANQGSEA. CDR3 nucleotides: TGCAGCGTCGGAGCGGGAGCCTCCTACAATGAGCAGTTCTTC. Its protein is CSVGAGASYNEQFF.

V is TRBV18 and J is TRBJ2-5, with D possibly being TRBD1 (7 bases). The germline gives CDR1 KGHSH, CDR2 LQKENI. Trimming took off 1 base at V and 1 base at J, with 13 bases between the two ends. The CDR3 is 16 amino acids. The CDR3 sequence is CASSPRDSGLQETQYF. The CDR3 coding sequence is TGTGCCAGCTCACCACGGGACAGCGGGCTCCAAGAGACCCAGTACTTC.